These T cell receptor beta chains were read from a single sample in a study of T cell responses to AZD1222 COVID-19 vaccine. Some clones are missing from TCRdb's copy, which holds only in-frame ones; the method was immunoSEQ multiplex PCR. This sample has about 160,000 clones; 85% to 90% occur once, and the top ten carry roughly 5.5%. The sample in question was peripheral blood, obtained on day 0 of AZD1222 vaccination. These receptors all stem from an adult in good health. CDR3s include the opening cysteine and the closing phenylalanine or tryptophan. A D gene is named only where the DNA matches it firmly. Clone size appears in some rows only: once, few, many, or a class for an expanded clone.

>15|-|TRBV11-2|-|TRBJ2-7
TGTGCCAGCAGCTCCAACCCTGGTTACAGCTCCGAGCAGTACTTC
CASSSNPGYSSEQYF
>16|-|TRBV6-2/TRBV6-3|-|TRBJ2-7
TGTGCCAGCAGTTACCCCCACCTTGGCAGGGGCTACGAGCAGTACTTC
CASSYPHLGRGYEQYF
>16|-|TRBV7-9|few|TRBJ1-3
TGTGCCAGCAGCTTAGCCGTGGCCAGCTCTGGAAACACCATATATTTT
CASSLAVASSGNTIYF
>14|-|TRBV18|-|TRBJ2-1
TGTGCCAGCTCACTCCTAGGACTCTACAATGAGCAGTTCTTC
CASSLLGLYNEQFF
>16|TRBD1|TRBV10-3|-|TRBJ2-2
TGTGCCATCAGATCCCAGGGGGCCCTTAACACCGGGGAGCTGTTTTTT
CAIRSQGALNTGELFF
>21|TRBD2|TRBV5-1|-|TRBJ2-1
TGCGCCAGCAGCTTCAGGGCGGGAGAGTATTCCCAGAGGAGGACACACAATGAGCAGTTCTTC
CASSFRAGEYSQRRTHNEQFF
>16|TRBD1|TRBV6-4|-|TRBJ2-1
TGTGCCAGCAGTCCCATGAAGAGGGACAGGGTAAATGAGCAGTTCTTC
CASSPMKRDRVNEQFF
>16|-|TRBV5-6|-|TRBJ1-5
TGTGCCAGCAGCTTGGGAAGGGGGATCGGCAATCAGCCCCAGCATTTT
CASSLGRGIGNQPQHF
>14|-|TRBV28|-|TRBJ1-4
TGTGCCAGCAGCTTTTCCCAAGCTAATGAAAAACTGTTTTTT
CASSFSQANEKLFF
>14|TRBD1|TRBV5-6|-|TRBJ2-5
TGTGCCAGCAGCTTGGATGGACAGGGGACCACCCAGTACTTC
CASSLDGQGTTQYF
>11|TRBD2|TRBV5-8|-|TRBJ2-7
TGTGCCAGCAGCCTACCGGGACTAAAGTACTTC
CASSLPGLKYF
>17|-|TRBV12-5|-|TRBJ2-7
TGTGCTAGTGGTTTGGCTTGGGGGACACCCAACCCCTACGAGCAGTACTTC
CASGLAWGTPNPYEQYF
>15|TRBD1|TRBV4-1|-|TRBJ1-4
TGCGCCAGCAGCCCGGGACAGGCCTACTATGAAAAACTGTTTTTT
CASSPGQAYYEKLFF
>17|TRBD1|TRBV13|-|TRBJ1-5
TGTGCCAGCAGCCACCGTGGGACAGGATATAGCAATCAGCCCCAGCATTTT
CASSHRGTGYSNQPQHF
>15|TRBD1|TRBV28|-|TRBJ1-6
TGTGCCAGCAGTTTATCCCGGACAGGGCCCTCACCCCTCCACTTT
CASSLSRTGPSPLHF
>15|-|TRBV18|-|TRBJ1-5
TGTGCCAGCTCACCGGGCGTTCAAGGCAATCAGCCCCAGCATTTT
CASSPGVQGNQPQHF
>12|-|TRBV29-1|-|TRBJ2-7
TGCAGCGCCCTCACTGGACCCTACGAGCAGTACTTC
CSALTGPYEQYF
>14|-|TRBV5-1|-|TRBJ2-1
TGCGCCAGCAGCCTGCTAGGGATGGTAGATGAGCAGTTCTTC
CASSLLGMVDEQFF
>16|-|TRBV10-2|once|TRBJ1-2
TGCGCCAGCAGCCCGGGACCGACGACGACTAACTATGGCTACACCTTC
CASSPGPTTTNYGYTF
>16|TRBD2|TRBV25-1|-|TRBJ2-4
TGTGCCAGCAGTGATTGGGGTAGCGGGAACCCAAACATTCAGTACTTC
CASSDWGSGNPNIQYF
>14|TRBD1|TRBV29-1|once|TRBJ2-7
TGCAGCGTTGCCGGGACAGGGAGCTCCTACGAGCAGTACTTC
CSVAGTGSSYEQYF
>16|TRBD2|TRBV7-9|-|TRBJ2-2
TGTGCCAGCAGCTCGCTACGTGCGGGAGGCACCGGGGAGCTGTTTTTT
CASSSLRAGGTGELFF
>13|TRBD2|TRBV11-3|-|TRBJ2-1
TGTGCCAGCAGCCCGGGGGGGAGTAATGAGCAGTTCTTC
CASSPGGSNEQFF
>15|TRBD1|TRBV10-3|-|TRBJ1-6
TGTGCCATCAGTGGCCGGACAGGGGATGATTCACCCCTCCACTTT
CAISGRTGDDSPLHF
>17|-|TRBV9|-|TRBJ1-1
TGTGCCAGCAGCGCCTCTAGGGTTGGCAACCCGAGCACTGAAGCTTTCTTT
CASSASRVGNPSTEAFF
>14|-|TRBV5-1|few|TRBJ1-5
TGCGCCAGCAGCTTGGGTTCGGGCAATCAGCCCCAGCATTTT
CASSLGSGNQPQHF
>15|-|TRBV5-8|-|TRBJ1-1
TGTGCCAGCAGCCCTGGTGGAAGGGGGGACACTGAAGCTTTCTTT
CASSPGGRGDTEAFF
>13|-|TRBV30|-|TRBJ1-4
TGTGCCTGGGGCTGGGTAGCTAATGAAAAACTGTTTTTT
CAWGWVANEKLFF
>13|-|TRBV30|-|TRBJ1-5
TGTGCCTGGAACGGGGGAAGCAATCAGCCCCAGCATTTT
CAWNGGSNQPQHF
>16|-|TRBV10-3|-|TRBJ1-2
TGTGCCATCAGTGATGGGGCAGGGCAAACTAACTATGGCTACACCTTC
CAISDGAGQTNYGYTF
>16|TRBD1|TRBV6-5|-|TRBJ2-2
TGTGCCAGCAGTTACTCCCCGGGACAGGGAGCCGGGGAGCTGTTTTTT
CASSYSPGQGAGELFF
>13|-|TRBV6-5|once|TRBJ2-1
TGTGCCAGCAGCCCCCTTCGCGCGGAGGAGCAGTTCTTC
CASSPLRAEEQFF
>14|-|TRBV28|-|TRBJ1-1
TGTGCCAGCAGCCCCTTAGACTCGAACACTGAAGCTTTCTTT
CASSPLDSNTEAFF
>14|TRBD1|TRBV2|-|TRBJ2-2
TGTGCCAGCAGTGGACAGGGGGCTGGCGGGGAGCTGTTTTTT
CASSGQGAGGELFF
>17|-|TRBV27|-|TRBJ1-6
TGTGCCAGCAGTTTATTAATACGGCAGGGAGATAATTCACCCCTCCACTTT
CASSLLIRQGDNSPLHF
>15|-|TRBV6-5|once|TRBJ1-5
TGTGCCAGCAGACGAAGCCAGGGGCCCAATCAGCCCCAGCATTTT
CASRRSQGPNQPQHF
>15|-|TRBV7-7|-|TRBJ1-4
TGTGCCAGCAGCTTAGGGCGGGGTGGCGGTGAAAAACTGTTTTTT
CASSLGRGGGEKLFF
>13|-|TRBV24-1|-|TRBJ1-5
TGTGCCACCAGTTTGGGGGTAAATCAGCCCCAGCATTTT
CATSLGVNQPQHF
>15|TRBD2|TRBV5-1|-|TRBJ2-2
TGCGCCAGCTTCACTAGCGGGAGAGGCACCGGGGAGCTGTTTTTT
CASFTSGRGTGELFF
>16|-|TRBV7-9|medium-sized|TRBJ2-7
TGTGCCAGCAGCTTATTATCGAGAGGGGGGTATTACGAGCAGTACTTC
CASSLLSRGGYYEQYF
>12|-|TRBV14|-|TRBJ1-3
TGTGCCAGCAGCCTAGGTCGAAACACCATATATTTT
CASSLGRNTIYF
>14|-|TRBV6-1|-|TRBJ2-5
TGTGCCAGCAGTGAGGGATCCTTCAGGGGAACCCAGTACTTC
CASSEGSFRGTQYF
>12|-|TRBV29-1|few|TRBJ1-2
TGCAGCGTTGAAAAGTCAGTCTATGGCTACACCTTC
CSVEKSVYGYTF
>16|-|TRBV9|-|TRBJ1-2
TGTGCCAGCAGCGAGGGAGGGAGCAGACCGAACTATGGCTACACCTTC
CASSEGGSRPNYGYTF
>15|-|TRBV18|-|TRBJ2-7
TGTGCCAGCTCACCAGGGAACAGAAACTCCTACGAGCAGTACTTC
CASSPGNRNSYEQYF
>14|-|TRBV7-9|once|TRBJ1-2
TGTGCCAGCAGCTTAGGTTGGCAATCCTATGGCTACACCTTC
CASSLGWQSYGYTF
>13|-|TRBV4-3|-|TRBJ1-1
TGCGCCAGCAGGAGGGGGGGAAACACTGAAGCTTTCTTT
CASRRGGNTEAFF
>16|TRBD2|TRBV19|-|TRBJ2-1
TGTGCCAGTAGTGGGGGACTAGCGGGACTCCCCGCTGAGCAGTTCTTC
CASSGGLAGLPAEQFF
>14|-|TRBV3-1/TRBV3-2|-|TRBJ1-2
TGTGCCAGCAGCCAGGGGAGTTCCAACTATGGCTACACCTTC
CASSQGSSNYGYTF
>16|TRBD2|TRBV14|-|TRBJ2-3
TGTGCCAGCAGCCGTAGACTAGCGGGGAACACAGATACGCAGTATTTT
CASSRRLAGNTDTQYF
>17|-|TRBV7-2|few|TRBJ2-3
TGTGCCAGCAGCTTAGTGCCCCGGCGGGACAAGGGAGATACGCAGTATTTT
CASSLVPRRDKGDTQYF
>14|TRBD1|TRBV6-5|-|TRBJ2-7
TGTGCCAGCAGTTACCGGGACAGGTTATACGAGCAGTACTTC
CASSYRDRLYEQYF
>15|-|TRBV7-2|-|TRBJ1-5
TGTGCCAGCAGCTTAAGCCCTGGGGTCAATCAGCCCCAGCATTTT
CASSLSPGVNQPQHF
>14|-|TRBV28|-|TRBJ1-2
TGTGCCAGCAACCGACAGGACCTAGGGGCTGGCTACACCTTC
CASNRQDLGAGYTF
>13|TRBD1|TRBV19|-|TRBJ2-5
TGTGCCAGTAGTCCACAGGGGCCAGAGACCCAGTACTTC
CASSPQGPETQYF
>13|TRBD1|TRBV5-1|-|TRBJ1-2
TGCGCCAGCAGCCTCGGGACAGTCTATGGCTACACCTTC
CASSLGTVYGYTF
>14|TRBD1|TRBV5-1|-|TRBJ1-1
TGCGCCAGCAGCGTACAGGGGCTGAACACTGAAGCTTTCTTT
CASSVQGLNTEAFF
>15|TRBD2|TRBV5-1|once|TRBJ2-1
TGCGCCAGCAGCTCAGGACTAGCGGGAGAAAGTGAGCAGTTCTTC
CASSSGLAGESEQFF